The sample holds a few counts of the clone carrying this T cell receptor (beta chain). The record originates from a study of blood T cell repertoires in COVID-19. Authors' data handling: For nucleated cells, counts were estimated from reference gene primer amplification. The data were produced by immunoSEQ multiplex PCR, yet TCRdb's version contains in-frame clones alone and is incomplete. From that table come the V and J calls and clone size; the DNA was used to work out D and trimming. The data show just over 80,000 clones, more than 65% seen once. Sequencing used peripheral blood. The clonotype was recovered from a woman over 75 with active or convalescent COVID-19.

The CDR3 reads CASSTNRGNTEAFF. The CDR3 nucleotides are TGCGCCAGCAGCACCAACAGGGGGAACACTGAAGCTTTCTTT. The chain links TRBV5-1 to TRBJ1-1; 7 positions match TRBD1. V was clipped by 4 bases and J by 1 base; unmatched bases: 4. The CDR3 contains 14 residues. The germline CDR1 and CDR2 sequences are SGHRS and YFSETQ.